One and the same sample provided the 20 T cell receptor beta chains below, sequenced in a study of blood T cell repertoires in COVID-19. Sequenced by immunoSEQ multiplex PCR; TCRdb stores in-frame clones only, minus some. Of 70,000 or so clones listed, roughly three quarters were seen once; the top ten hold roughly 50%. The material sequenced was peripheral blood. The receptors shown here come from a human donor in a cohort sampled during active COVID-19.

The chain employs TRBV5-1 and TRBJ2-7, with D possibly TRBD1 on 6 matching bases. Germline values: CDR1 SGHRS, CDR2 YFSETQ. The germline V and J ends were trimmed by 0 bases and 5 bases, with 15 bases remaining between them. The CDR3 is 15 amino acids. The CDR3 region has the DNA TGCGCCAGCAGCTTGGGGACAGTTGGTGGGGACGAGCAGTACTTC. Translation gives CASSLGTVGGDEQYF.

This chain links TRBV3-1 (or the pseudogene TRBV3-2) with TRBJ2-3, with D perhaps matching TRBD1 (6 bases). V lost 1 base to trimming and J lost 3 bases, with 11 bases between them. The length of the CDR3 is 15 residues. Germline V gene lookup returns CDR1 LGHDT and CDR2 YNNKEL (reference sequence). The CDR3 protein is CASSQAGRGTDTQYF. The CDR3 nucleotides are TGTGCCAGCAGCCAAGCGGGCAGGGGAACAGATACGCAGTATTTT.

The chain is built from TRBV7-2 and TRBJ1-6, with D maybe TRBD1 (6 bases). The CDR3 contains 16 residues. Germline V gene data show CDR1 as SGHTA and CDR2 as FQGNSA. V was trimmed by 5 bases and J by 9 bases, leaving 20 bases between them. CDR3 sequence (DNA): TGTGCCAGCAGCCTCACCTCGGGGGGCGCGAGTTCACCCCTCCACTTT. The encoded protein is CASSLTSGGASSPLHF.

J is TRBJ1-4 and V is TRBV4-1, with 11 bases aligning to TRBD1. The CDR3 loop spans 16 amino acids. The germline V gene encodes CDR1 MGHRA and CDR2 YSYEKL. V shed 2 bases, J shed 5 bases, and the junction held 4 bases outside the gene matches. In DNA form, the CDR3 reads TGCGCCAGCAGCCAAATGGGGACAGGGGGAAATGAAAAACTGTTTTTT. As protein: CASSQMGTGGNEKLFF.

This clone was found many times. This chain joins TRBV28 and TRBJ2-3; 11 positions match TRBD2. Germline V CDR1 and CDR2: MDHEN, SYDVKM. The CDR3 covers 15 residues. Trimming at V came to 5 bases and at J to 7 bases, leaving 8 bases not matched to a gene. In DNA form, the CDR3 reads TGTGCCAGCAGTCCCCGACTAGCGGGGCTATATACGCAGTATTTT. It translates to CASSPRLAGLYTQYF.

The genes are TRBV19 and TRBJ2-7; D is unresolved. The germline V gene encodes CDR1 LNHDA and CDR2 SQIVND (reference sequence). CDR3 length: 13 residues. Trimming took 2 bases from V and 3 from J, leaving 8 bases between them. This CDR3 reads CASSINMYYEQYF. As DNA, the CDR3 is TGTGCCAGTAGTATAAACATGTACTACGAGCAGTACTTC.

The rearrangement links TRBV4-1 to TRBJ2-5; 8 nucleotides agree with TRBD2. Germline V CDR1 and CDR2: MGHRA, YSYEKL. The CDR3 extends over 14 amino acids. J gave up 4 bases and V 0 bases, and 1 base lay outside the gene matches. The CDR3 DNA is TGCGCCAGCAGCCAAGATCGGGGGGGAGAGACCCAGTACTTC. Residues: CASSQDRGGETQYF.

The chain uses TRBV4-2 and TRBJ1-4; D not resolved. The CDR3 loop spans 15 amino acids. Germline V gene lookup returns CDR1 LGHNA and CDR2 YNFKEQ. Trimming shortened V by 4 bases and J by 1 base, and 10 bases separated the two germline ends. The DNA of the CDR3 is TGTGCCAGCAGCCGCGAGTTTGGAACTAATGAAAAACTGTTTTTT. Its protein is CASSREFGTNEKLFF.

The chain combines TRBV18 with TRBJ1-3; perhaps TRBD1 as D (6 bases). The germline gives CDR1 KGHSH, CDR2 LQKENI. This CDR3 has 17 residues. V was clipped by 1 base and J by 3 bases, with 16 bases between them. In nucleotides, the CDR3 is TGTGCCAGCTCACCACTTTCAGGGGCGTCCATTGGAAACACCATATATTTT. Its protein product is CASSPLSGASIGNTIYF.

The V gene is TRBV2, the J gene TRBJ2-7; 7 positions agree with TRBD1. V gave up 6 bases and J gave up 6 bases; unmatched junction bases: 5. The CDR3 has 12 amino acids. Germline V gene data show CDR1 as SNHLY and CDR2 as FYNNEI. The CDR3 DNA reads as TGTGCCAGCAGGGTGACAGGGATCGAGCAGTACTTC. As protein: CASRVTGIEQYF.

The chain is built from TRBV5-4 and TRBJ2-1; D possibly corresponds to TRBD1 (6 bases). Trimming pared 2 bases from V and 8 bases from J, leaving 14 bases between. Germline V gene lookup returns CDR1 SGHNT and CDR2 YYREEE (reference sequence). The CDR3 has 14 amino acids. The CDR3 DNA is TGTGCCAGCAGCTTTTCGGCAGGGGACGATGAGCAGTTCTTC. It encodes CASSFSAGDDEQFF.

This chain links TRBV28 with TRBJ2-2; no firm D call. Trimming shortened V by 1 base and J by 4 bases, and 7 bases separated the two germline ends. CDR1 and CDR2 (germline): MDHEN, SYDVKM. The CDR3 is made up of 14 amino acids. The CDR3 sequence: CASSLSGTTGELFF. Written as DNA, the CDR3 is TGTGCCAGCAGTTTATCCGGTACCACCGGGGAGCTGTTTTTT.

The chain combines TRBV3-1 (or the pseudogene TRBV3-2) with TRBJ2-5; 8 bases line up with TRBD1. The CDR3 covers 14 residues. V trimming: 1 base; J trimming: 4 bases; junction bases outside the gene matches: 2. Germline V gives CDR1 LGHDT, CDR2 YNNKEL (reference sequence). The CDR3 region has the DNA TGTGCCAGCAGCCAAGTGGACAGGGCAGAGACCCAGTACTTC. Its protein product is CASSQVDRAETQYF.

The CDR3 spells CASSGGLAGYNEQFF. Here the CDR3 DNA reads TGCGCCAGCAGTGGAGGCCTAGCGGGTTACAATGAGCAGTTCTTC. The chain combines TRBV10-1 with TRBJ2-1; 8 bases agree with TRBD2. Germline CDR1 WNHNN, CDR2 SYGVQD (reference sequence). The CDR3 is made up of 15 amino acids. J was trimmed by 4 bases and V by 4 bases; bases with no gene match: 6.

The chain uses TRBV5-1 and TRBJ1-2; 9 bases agree with TRBD1. The V gene's germline CDR1 is SGHRS and CDR2 YFSETQ. The V segment lost 4 bases and the J segment 4 bases; nucleotides outside the gene matches: 8. This CDR3 contains 15 residues. The CDR3 sequence is CASSPGTGRGYGYTF. The CDR3 DNA is TGCGCCAGCAGCCCAGGGACAGGGCGGGGCTATGGCTACACCTTC.

This chain uses TRBV18 with TRBJ1-2, with D unresolved. V was trimmed by 4 bases and J by 7 bases, leaving 19 bases between them. The length of the CDR3 is 15 residues. Germline lookup yields CDR1 KGHSH and CDR2 LQKENI. In nucleotides, the CDR3 is TGTGCCAGCTCACTAAGTATCCACAGTCCCTCTGGCTACACCTTC. It codes for CASSLSIHSPSGYTF.

The rearrangement links TRBV6-2 or TRBV6-3 to TRBJ2-1; 7 bases match TRBD2. The V segment lost 2 bases and the J segment 0 bases; nucleotides outside the gene matches: 1. Germline V gives CDR1 MNHEY, CDR2 SVGEGT. The CDR3 length is 15 residues. CDR3 region: CASSYGGSSYNEQFF. CDR3 nucleotides: TGTGCCAGCAGTTACGGCGGGAGCTCCTACAATGAGCAGTTCTTC.

The chain links TRBV30 to TRBJ1-5, with a possible D match to TRBD1 (6 bases). V dropped 1 base and J dropped 12 bases, with 13 bases sitting between them. The CDR3 runs to 12 residues. CDR1 and CDR2 (germline): GTSNPN, SVGIG (reference sequence). Here the CDR3 DNA reads TGTGCCTGGAGTGGACCGGGGGGGCTCCAGCATTTT. As protein: CAWSGPGGLQHF.

This clone was observed a few times. The chain carries TRBV6-4 and TRBJ2-6; D gene ambiguous. This CDR3 is 17 amino acids long. Germline V lookup: CDR1 MRHNA, CDR2 SNTAGT. Between the trimmed V and J ends, which lost 0 bases and 4 bases, there was a span of 13 bases. CDR3 region: CASSDSLGATGANVLTF. CDR3 in DNA: TGTGCCAGCAGTGACTCGTTAGGAGCAACAGGGGCCAACGTCCTGACTTTC.

The chain recombines TRBV11-3 with TRBJ2-1; 10 positions match TRBD2. Germline CDR1 reads SGHNT; CDR2 reads YENEEA. The CDR3 contains 15 residues. With 4 bases clipped from V and 6 bases from J, the junction kept 6 bases outside the gene matches. CDR3 loop: CASSSGTSEINEQFF. The CDR3 DNA is TGTGCCAGCAGCTCGGGGACTAGCGAAATCAATGAGCAGTTCTTC.